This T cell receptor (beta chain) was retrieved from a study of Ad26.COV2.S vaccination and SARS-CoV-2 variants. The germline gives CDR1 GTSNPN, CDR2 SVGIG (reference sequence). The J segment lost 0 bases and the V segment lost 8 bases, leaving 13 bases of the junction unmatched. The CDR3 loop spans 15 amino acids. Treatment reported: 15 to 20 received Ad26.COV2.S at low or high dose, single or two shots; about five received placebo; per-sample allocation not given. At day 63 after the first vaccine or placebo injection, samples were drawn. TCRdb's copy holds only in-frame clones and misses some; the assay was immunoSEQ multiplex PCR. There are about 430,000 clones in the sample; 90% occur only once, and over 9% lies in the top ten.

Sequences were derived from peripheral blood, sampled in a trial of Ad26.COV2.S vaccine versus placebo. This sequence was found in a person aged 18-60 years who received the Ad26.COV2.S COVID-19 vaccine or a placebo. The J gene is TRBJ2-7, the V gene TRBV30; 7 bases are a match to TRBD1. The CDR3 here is CAADGTAVSSYEQYF. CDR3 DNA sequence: TGTGCCGCTGACGGGACAGCGGTTAGCTCCTACGAGCAGTACTTC.